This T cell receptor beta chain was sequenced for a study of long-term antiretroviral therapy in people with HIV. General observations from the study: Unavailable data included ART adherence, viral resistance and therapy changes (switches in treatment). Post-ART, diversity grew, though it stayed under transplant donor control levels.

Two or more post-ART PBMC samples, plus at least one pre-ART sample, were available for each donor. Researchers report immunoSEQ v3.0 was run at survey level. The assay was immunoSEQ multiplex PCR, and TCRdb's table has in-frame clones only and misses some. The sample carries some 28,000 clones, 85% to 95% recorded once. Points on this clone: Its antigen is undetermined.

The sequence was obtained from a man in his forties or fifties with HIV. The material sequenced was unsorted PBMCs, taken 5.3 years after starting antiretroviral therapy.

The DNA for the CDR3 is TGTGCCAGTAGTATAGCGACAGGTTACGAGCAGTACTTC. Encoded protein: CASSIATGYEQYF. The J gene is TRBJ2-7, the V gene TRBV19; D is possibly TRBD1 (6 bases). Germline loops: CDR1 LNHDA, CDR2 SQIVND (reference sequence). Trimming removed 1 base at V and 4 bases at J, with 8 bases between. This CDR3 contains 13 residues.